Shown below are 24 T cell receptor beta chains from a single sample sequenced in a study of cytomegalovirus exposure and HLA in healthy donors. The PCR employed 60 Vbeta primers together with 13 Jbeta primers. Using immunoSEQ multiplex PCR, the repertoire was profiled, and TCRdb retains in-frame clones only, with some absent. The sample yields approximately 100,000 clones, about 77% seen once. Source material: PBMCs. The receptor source for this set is a woman aged 45 to 65 in good health and CMV-seropositive.

The chain combines TRBV6-1 with TRBJ2-7; 10 nucleotides agree with TRBD1. Germline loops: CDR1 MNHNS, CDR2 SASEGT. The V segment lost 11 bases and the J segment 4 bases; nucleotides outside the gene matches: 11. There are 14 residues in the CDR3. For the CDR3, the DNA is TGTGCCTCCGAGAAGGACAGGGGGAAGTACGAGCAGTACTTC. Protein sequence: CASEKDRGKYEQYF.

The J gene is TRBJ2-1, the V gene TRBV30; D is unclear. This CDR3 region has 12 residues. Germline V gene sequence: CDR1 GTSNPN, CDR2 SVGIG (reference sequence). V gave up 3 bases and J gave up 6 bases, with 9 bases separating them. CDR3 residues: CAWSFIANEQFF. CDR3 nucleotide sequence: TGTGCCTGGAGCTTTATAGCCAATGAGCAGTTCTTC.

For this clone: One end of the junction varies from germline; a read error may be responsible. This chain uses TRBV4-1 with TRBJ2-1; D might be TRBD2 (7 bases). CDR1 and CDR2 from the germline V gene are MGHRA and YSYEKL. There are 16 residues in the CDR3. Written as DNA, the CDR3 is TGCGCCAGCGGCCAAGGGGTCAGGGGACGGGGGGATGAGCAGTTCTTC. It yields the protein CASGQGVRGRGDEQFF.

This clone was seen more than once but under ten times. The rearrangement joins TRBV4-2 to TRBJ2-1; TRBD2 matches at 7 bases. The CDR3 is 17 residues long. V lost 0 bases and J lost 1; bases outside the gene matches: 6. Germline assignment: CDR1 LGHNA and CDR2 YNFKEQ. DNA for the CDR3: TGTGCCAGCAGCCAAGATACACCTAGCGGTTCCTACAATGAGCAGTTCTTC. This gives the protein CASSQDTPSGSYNEQFF.

This clone showed up just a few times. This chain connects TRBV9 to TRBJ1-1; 10 nucleotides match TRBD1. Germline V gene data show CDR1 as SGDLS and CDR2 as YYNGEE. After removal of 3 bases from V and 2 bases from J, the junction contained 1 base not matched to a gene. CDR3 length equals 14 residues. The DNA of the CDR3 is TGTGCCAGCAGCGGACAGGGGGCCAACACTGAAGCTTTCTTT. Its protein product is CASSGQGANTEAFF.

The chain combines TRBV15 with TRBJ1-2; maybe TRBD1 (6 bases). The V end was cut by 5 bases, the J end by 5 bases, with 18 bases between. The length of the CDR3 is 15 residues. Germline V gives CDR1 LNHNV, CDR2 YYDKDF (reference sequence). CDR3 DNA: TGTGCCACCAGCTCCCTGACCGCAGGGGATTATGGCTACACCTTC. This sequence encodes CATSSLTAGDYGYTF.

This clone was picked up one time. The chain couples TRBV7-9 to TRBJ1-6; maybe TRBD1 (5 bases). CDR1 and CDR2 (germline): SEHNR, FQNEAQ (reference sequence). This CDR3 region has 17 residues. Trimming took 5 bases from V and 5 from J, leaving 19 bases between them. CDR3: CASSAFRVEGNNSPLHF. The CDR3, as DNA: TGTGCCAGCAGCGCGTTCAGGGTGGAGGGTAATAATTCACCCCTCCACTTT.

The chain couples TRBV6-1 to TRBJ1-2, with a tentative D call TRBD1 (5 bases). V was pared by 7 bases and J by 2 bases, with 17 bases between. The germline V gene has CDR1 MNHNS and CDR2 SASEGT. The CDR3 consists of 15 residues. Written as DNA, the CDR3 is TGTGCCAGCACCCTAGGGGCAGGGCCAAACTATGGCTACACCTTC. This codes for CASTLGAGPNYGYTF.

V usage is TRBV11-2 and J usage is TRBJ1-2; 10 bases match TRBD1. V was clipped by 3 bases and J by 1 base; unmatched bases: 2. Germline assignment: CDR1 SGHAT and CDR2 FQNNGV. The CDR3 has 15 amino acids. The CDR3, as DNA: TGTGCCAGCAGCTTCGGACAGGGGGTTAACTATGGCTACACCTTC. Encoded protein: CASSFGQGVNYGYTF.

The chain has TRBV7-3 and TRBJ1-1; D is possibly TRBD1 (5 bases). Deletions cut 0 bases from V and 9 bases from J, with 14 bases between. The CDR3 extends over 14 amino acids. Looked up from germline, CDR1 is SGHTA and CDR2 is FQGTGA. CDR3 coding DNA: TGTGCCAGCAGCTTAACGACACAGGAGGGTCAAGCTTTCTTT. Amino acid sequence: CASSLTTQEGQAFF.

This clone occurred a few times. This chain connects TRBV15 to TRBJ1-1; D is uncertain. Germline V lookup: CDR1 LNHNV, CDR2 YYDKDF (reference sequence). V shed 5 bases and J shed 4 bases, with 11 bases lying between them. This CDR3 has 13 amino acids. The CDR3 is CATSHRGATEAFF. The CDR3 region has the DNA TGTGCCACCAGCCACCGGGGAGCCACTGAAGCTTTCTTT.

This clone appeared once. The gene calls are TRBV5-6 and TRBJ2-5, with 8 nucleotides matching TRBD1. Per germline, CDR1 SGHDT and CDR2 YYEEEE. The CDR3 extends over 15 amino acids. Losses at the gene ends were 2 bases for V and 1 base for J; bases not matched to a gene: 4. As DNA, the CDR3 is TGTGCCAGCAGCTTCGGACAGGGAAGCCAAGAGACCCAGTACTTC. Its translation is CASSFGQGSQETQYF.

The J gene is TRBJ1-2, the V gene TRBV9, with 7 bases that match TRBD1. The CDR3 is made up of 15 amino acids. Germline values: CDR1 SGDLS, CDR2 YYNGEE. The V and J ends lost 0 bases and 7 bases, in that order; junction bases with no gene match: 9. This CDR3 is CASSVDGGGQSGYTF. CDR3 nucleotides: TGTGCCAGCAGCGTAGACGGGGGGGGACAGAGTGGCTACACCTTC.

The rearrangement joins TRBV4-1 to TRBJ2-1; D perhaps matches TRBD2 (5 bases). The CDR3 is 15 amino acids. V shed 0 bases and J shed 6 bases, with 12 bases lying between them. CDR1 MGHRA and CDR2 YSYEKL come from the germline V gene. The CDR3 here is CASSQDSLAGNEQFF. The CDR3 DNA is TGCGCCAGCAGCCAAGACTCCCTAGCTGGCAATGAGCAGTTCTTC.

This sequence joins TRBV27 and TRBJ2-7; TRBD1 is a possible D gene (5 bases). The ends were cut back, 0 bases at V and 4 bases at J, with 13 bases in the middle. Germline lookup yields CDR1 MNHEY and CDR2 SMNVEV (reference sequence). The CDR3 consists of 15 residues. The CDR3 here is CASSLSPRAQYEQYF. The CDR3 coding sequence is TGTGCCAGCAGTTTATCCCCCAGGGCCCAATACGAGCAGTACTTC.

The rearrangement uses TRBV5-5 and TRBJ2-7, with D perhaps matching TRBD2 (5 bases). Between the trimmed V and J ends, which lost 7 bases and 3 bases, there was a span of 11 bases. The CDR3 is 12 residues long. CDR1 and CDR2 from the germline V gene are SGHKS and YYEKEE (reference sequence). The CDR3 protein is CASFRGLYEQYF. In nucleotides, the CDR3 is TGTGCCAGCTTCCGGGGTCTCTACGAGCAGTACTTC.

V gene TRBV4-1 combines with J gene TRBJ2-7, with 7 bases matching TRBD2. The J segment lost 6 bases and the V segment lost 0 bases, leaving 8 bases of the junction unmatched. CDR1 is MGHRA and CDR2 is YSYEKL in the germline V gene. The CDR3 runs 15 residues. This chain's CDR3 is CASSQEGMGEGEQYF. The CDR3 DNA sequence: TGCGCCAGCAGCCAAGAAGGAATGGGGGAGGGCGAGCAGTACTTC.

The V call is TRBV19, the J call TRBJ1-5; 9 bases fit TRBD1. This CDR3 region has 13 residues. The germline V gene has CDR1 LNHDA and CDR2 SQIVND (reference sequence). V was clipped by 6 bases and J by 5 bases; unmatched bases: 2. CDR3 protein: CASSRTGDQPQHF. The CDR3 DNA sequence: TGTGCCAGTAGCCGGACAGGGGATCAGCCCCAGCATTTT.

As concerns this clone: At one boundary the junction diverges from the germline segment, which might be a read error. V is TRBV7-9 and J is TRBJ2-4, with D perhaps matching TRBD1 or TRBD2 (7 bases each). CDR3 size: 16 residues. Germline loops: CDR1 SEHNR, CDR2 FQNEAQ (reference sequence). The CDR3 sequence is CSSSGVIDRALNIQYF. The DNA for the CDR3 is TGTTCCAGCAGCGGGGTCATAGACAGGGCCTTAAACATTCAGTACTTC.

The chain employs TRBV10-3 and TRBJ2-5, with D possibly TRBD1 on 7 matching bases. The J call may not be correct, given that the DNA end is closer to TRBJ2-7. The CDR3 contains 18 residues. The germline V gene encodes CDR1 ENHRY and CDR2 SYGVKD. The CDR3 loop is CAISDPRKQQGRSYEQYF. CDR3 DNA sequence: TGTGCCATCAGTGACCCTAGGAAACAACAGGGGAGGTCCTACGAGCAGTACTTC.

This clone was seen a handful of times. CDR3: CASSKTGGGETQYF. The CDR3 DNA reads as TGTGCCAGCAGCAAGACAGGGGGCGGAGAGACCCAGTACTTC. The chain uses TRBV7-9 and TRBJ2-5, with 10 bases fitting TRBD1. There are 14 residues in the CDR3. Germline loops: CDR1 SEHNR, CDR2 FQNEAQ (reference sequence). J lost 4 bases, V lost 5 bases, and 4 bases had no gene match.

In its sample, this clone was seen once. The chain recombines TRBV12-5 with TRBJ2-1, with D maybe TRBD2 (6 bases). V was pared by 2 bases and J by 16 bases, with 15 bases between. The germline V gene has CDR1 LGHNT and CDR2 FRNRAP. This CDR3 contains 12 residues. In DNA, the CDR3 is TGTGCTAGTGGTTTGAAGCCGGGGGTTCCCTTCTTC. Translating gives CASGLKPGVPFF.

J is TRBJ1-1 and V is TRBV27, with D perhaps TRBD1 (5 bases). Trimming took off 1 base at V and 4 bases at J, with 13 bases between the two ends. This CDR3 is built from 15 residues. Germline loops: CDR1 MNHEY, CDR2 SMNVEV (reference sequence). The CDR3 here is CASSLFQGSSTEAFF. The CDR3 nucleotides read TGTGCCAGCAGTTTATTCCAGGGTAGCAGCACTGAAGCTTTCTTT.

This clone occurred once. The chain recombines TRBV30 with TRBJ2-7, with D possibly matching TRBD2 (5 bases). V lost 1 base and J 7 bases, leaving 17 bases between the germline ends. The CDR3 consists of 14 residues. CDR1 and CDR2 (germline): GTSNPN, SVGIG (reference sequence). The CDR3 DNA follows: TGTGCCTGGAGTGGATCGGGATCCTACGAAGAGCAGTACTTC. The encoded protein is CAWSGSGSYEEQYF. The variable domain in full, with the rest retrieved from reference TRBV30 and TRBJ2-7, is SQTIHQWPATLVQPVGSPLSLECTVEGTSNPNLYWYRQAAGRGLQLLFYSVGIGQISSEVPQNLSASRPQDRQFILSSKKLLLSDSGFYLCAWSGSGSYEEQYFGPGTRLTVT.